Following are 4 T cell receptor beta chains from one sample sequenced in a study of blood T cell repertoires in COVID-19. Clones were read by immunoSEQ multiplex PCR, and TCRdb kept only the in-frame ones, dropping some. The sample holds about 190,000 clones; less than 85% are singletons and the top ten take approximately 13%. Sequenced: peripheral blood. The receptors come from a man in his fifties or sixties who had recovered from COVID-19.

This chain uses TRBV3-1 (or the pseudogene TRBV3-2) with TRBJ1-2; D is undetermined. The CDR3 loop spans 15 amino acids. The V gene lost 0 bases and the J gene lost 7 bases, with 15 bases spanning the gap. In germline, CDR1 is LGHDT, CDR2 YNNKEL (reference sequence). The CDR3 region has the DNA TGTGCCAGCAGCCAAGAGGCGAGGGTGAAAGGTGGCTACACCTTC. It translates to CASSQEARVKGGYTF.

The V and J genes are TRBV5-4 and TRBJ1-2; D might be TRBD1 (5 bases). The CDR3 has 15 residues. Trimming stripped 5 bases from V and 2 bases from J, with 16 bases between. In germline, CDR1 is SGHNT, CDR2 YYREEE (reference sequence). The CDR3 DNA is TGTGCCAGCAGACCCTTTAGGGGCACAAACTATGGCTACACCTTC. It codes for CASRPFRGTNYGYTF.

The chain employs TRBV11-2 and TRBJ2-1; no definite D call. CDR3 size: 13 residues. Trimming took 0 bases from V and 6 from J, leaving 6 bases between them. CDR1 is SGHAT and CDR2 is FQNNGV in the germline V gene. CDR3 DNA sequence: TGTGCCAGCAGCTTAGACTTACTCAATGAGCAGTTCTTC. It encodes CASSLDLLNEQFF.

CDR3 DNA: TGTGCCAGTAGTTTTGACAGCGGGGGGAACACCGGGGAGCTGTTTTTT. It yields the protein CASSFDSGGNTGELFF. The chain recombines TRBV19 with TRBJ2-2; TRBD2 agrees at 8 bases. The CDR3 sequence is 16 residues long. The germline V gene has CDR1 LNHDA and CDR2 SQIVND (reference sequence). J lost 1 base, V lost 5 bases, and 6 bases had no gene match.